The 21 T cell receptor beta chains presented below share a single source sample, sequenced in a study of T-cell memory formation after mild COVID-19. Via MiXCR, TCRdb re-called the 5' RACE reads, giving one row per CDR3 protein. The sample holds about 290,000 distinct CDR3 sequences, more than 15% seen once. Sequenced sample: PBMCs or a T cell subset sorted from them (not recorded which). The source of these receptors is a man younger than 35 who had mild COVID-19 (a few samples of this study predate the infection). Cell type and time point are not known.

This clonotype was seen a few times. The chain is built from TRBV5-5 and TRBJ2-2, with D perhaps TRBD2 (5 bases). Germline values: CDR1 SGHKS, CDR2 YYEKEE (reference sequence). The CDR3 has 15 amino acids. V gave up 5 bases and J gave up 6 bases, with 17 bases separating them. Here the CDR3 reads CASRLDLLLAGELFF. CDR3 sequence (DNA): TGTGCCAGCAGACTGGACTTGCTCCTCGCCGGGGAGCTGTTTTTT.

The chain is built from TRBV11-2 and TRBJ1-1; D is ambiguous. With 2 bases removed from V and 5 bases from J, the gap between germline ends came to 6 bases. The CDR3 consists of 12 residues. Germline CDR1 reads SGHAT; CDR2 reads FQNNGV. The chain's CDR3 is CASSLTETEAFF. CDR3 DNA: TGTGCCAGCAGCTTAACAGAGACTGAAGCTTTCTTT.

A few counts support this clonotype. V gene TRBV20-1 combines with J gene TRBJ2-5, with D tentatively TRBD1 (6 bases). The CDR3 contains 12 residues. Trimming took 3 bases from V and 1 from J, leaving 6 bases between them. Germline lookup yields CDR1 DFQATT and CDR2 SNEGSKA (reference sequence). CDR3 protein: CSARDSQETQYF. CDR3 DNA sequence: TGCAGTGCTAGGGACAGCCAAGAGACCCAGTACTTC.

The V call is TRBV9, the J call TRBJ1-2; 11 positions agree with TRBD1. The CDR3 is 14 residues long. The V segment lost 3 bases and the J segment 7 bases; nucleotides outside the gene matches: 5. Germline-derived CDR1 and CDR2 are SGDLS and YYNGEE. In DNA, the CDR3 is TGTGCCAGCAGCGAGGGGGACAGGGGGTTTGGCTACACCTTC. The encoded protein is CASSEGDRGFGYTF. Supplemented by reference TRBV9 and TRBJ1-2, the full variable domain reads DSGVTQTPKHLITATGQRVTLRCSPRSGDLSVYWYQQSLDQGLQFLIQYYNGEERAKGNILERFSAQQFPDLHSELNLSSLELGDSALYFCASSEGDRGFGYTFGSGTRLTVV.

This clonotype showed up just a few times. This chain uses TRBV19 with TRBJ2-2, with a possible D match to TRBD1 (5 bases). This CDR3 comprises 15 residues. V lost 4 bases and J lost 4, with 13 bases in between. CDR1 and CDR2 (germline): LNHDA, SQIVND (reference sequence). Here the CDR3 reads CASSNRRGRTGELFF. CDR3 in DNA: TGTGCCAGTAGTAACCGTAGGGGTCGCACCGGGGAGCTGTTTTTT.

In this sample, this clonotype turned up a few times. This chain connects TRBV6-5 to TRBJ2-3, with D tentatively TRBD2 (5 bases). V lost 10 bases, J lost 4 bases, and 15 bases lay in between. CDR1 and CDR2 (germline): MNHEY, SVGAGI. The CDR3 length is 13 residues. In DNA, the CDR3 is TGTGCCACTGCGGGCCTGAAAGCAGATACGCAGTATTTT. Translated, it gives CATAGLKADTQYF.

V is TRBV5-6 and J is TRBJ2-3, with D unresolved. V was pared by 6 bases and J by 0 bases, with 8 bases between. Germline-derived CDR1 and CDR2 are SGHDT and YYEEEE. The length of the CDR3 is 13 residues. CDR3: CASKWASTDTQYF. The DNA of the CDR3 is TGTGCCAGCAAGTGGGCGAGCACAGATACGCAGTATTTT. Variable domain in full (rest from reference TRBV5-6 and TRBJ2-3): DAGVTQSPTHLIKTRGQQVTLRCSPKSGHDTVSWYQQALGQGPQFIFQYYEEEERQRGNFPDRFSGHQFPNYSSELNVNALLLGDSALYLCASKWASTDTQYFGPGTRLTVL.

This clonotype was seen a handful of times. The chain is built from TRBV7-3 and TRBJ2-5; 8 bases match TRBD1. Trimming cost V 1 base and J 4 bases; bases outside gene matches: 8. Germline loops: CDR1 SGHTA, CDR2 FQGTGA. The CDR3 runs to 16 residues. CDR3 DNA: TGTGCCAGCAGCTTAAATCAACAGGGGGGTGGAGAGACCCAGTACTTC. It codes for CASSLNQQGGGETQYF.

The chain has TRBV20-1 and TRBJ1-4, with 7 bases matching TRBD1. The CDR3 runs 13 residues. Germline loops: CDR1 DFQATT, CDR2 SNEGSKA (reference sequence). J lost 5 bases, V lost 5 bases, and 5 bases had no gene match. CDR3: CSAGRGSNEKLFF. CDR3 DNA: TGCAGTGCTGGCAGGGGGTCAAATGAAAAACTGTTTTTT.

This clonotype was found many times. The chain links TRBV20-1 to TRBJ2-4; tentatively, D is TRBD2 (6 bases). The CDR3 sequence is 12 residues long. Germline CDR1 and CDR2: DFQATT and SNEGSKA (reference sequence). Trimming pared 4 bases from V and 9 bases from J, leaving 13 bases between. CDR3 protein: CSAKAGSTIQYF. CDR3 sequence (DNA): TGCAGTGCTAAGGCGGGATCTACCATTCAGTACTTC.

This clonotype was seen ten or more times. The genes are TRBV4-1 and TRBJ1-1; 8 nucleotides line up with TRBD1. J lost 7 bases, V lost 2 bases, and 6 bases had no gene match. The germline V gene encodes CDR1 MGHRA and CDR2 YSYEKL. The CDR3 spans 14 residues. The CDR3 region has the DNA TGCGCCAGCAGCCAACCGACAGGGGAGGATGAAGCTTTCTTT. Translating it yields CASSQPTGEDEAFF.

This chain uses TRBV3-1 with TRBJ2-7, with D uncertain. Germline V CDR1 and CDR2: LGHDT, YNNKEL (reference sequence). V was trimmed by 0 bases and J by 8 bases, leaving 5 bases between them. The CDR3 covers 11 residues. DNA of the CDR3: TGTGCCAGCAGCCAAGAAGGACAGCAGTACGTC. Amino acid sequence: CASSQEGQQYV.

This clonotype was found a few times. V and J are TRBV30 and TRBJ2-3; D not certain. V gave up 0 bases and J gave up 4 bases, with 8 bases separating them. CDR1 is GTSNPN and CDR2 is SVGIG in the germline V gene (reference sequence). This CDR3 contains 13 residues. Here the CDR3 reads CAWSVRYPDTQYF. In DNA, the CDR3 is TGTGCCTGGAGTGTACGCTACCCAGATACGCAGTATTTT.

CDR3 coding DNA: TGCGCCAGCAGCCAAGGGTACGGGGGCGGTGGCACTGAAGCTTTCTTT. Protein: CASSQGYGGGGTEAFF. The chain joins TRBV4-1 to TRBJ1-1; D is possibly TRBD1 (6 bases). V was cut by 1 base and J by 4 bases, with 16 bases left in between. The V gene's germline CDR1 is MGHRA and CDR2 YSYEKL. The CDR3 runs to 16 residues.

This clonotype was counted many times. The gene calls are TRBV15 and TRBJ2-2, with a tentative D call TRBD2 (6 bases). With 3 bases removed from V and 3 bases from J, the gap between germline ends came to 11 bases. The CDR3 extends over 15 amino acids. Germline CDR1 reads LNHNV; CDR2 reads YYDKDF (reference sequence). CDR3 DNA: TGTGCCACCAGCAGTGGGACGGGGGACACCGGGGAGCTGTTTTTT. Protein: CATSSGTGDTGELFF.

The CDR3 loop reads CASSLGGHTDTQYF. Written as DNA, the CDR3 is TGTGCCAGCAGTTTAGGGGGCCACACAGATACGCAGTATTTT. This chain joins TRBV12-3 or TRBV12-4 and TRBJ2-3; D may be TRBD1 (5 bases). Deletions cut 1 base from V and 2 bases from J, with 7 bases between. This CDR3 spans 14 amino acids.

The chain is built from TRBV12-3 or TRBV12-4 and TRBJ2-7, with TRBD1 identical over 10 bases. The V segment lost 4 bases and the J segment 7 bases; nucleotides outside the gene matches: 10. The CDR3 is made up of 15 amino acids. For the CDR3, the DNA is TGTGCCAGCAGTTCCTACGGGACAGGGGTGCAAGAGCAGTACTTC. It yields the protein CASSSYGTGVQEQYF.

This sequence joins TRBV7-9 and TRBJ2-1; D call uncertain. CDR3 length: 12 amino acids. The V and J ends lost 5 bases and 7 bases respectively, with 9 bases between them. Germline V gene lookup returns CDR1 SEHNR and CDR2 FQNEAQ (reference sequence). The DNA of the CDR3 is TGTGCCAGCAGCCCGCTTAGTAATGAGCAGTTCTTC. This translates into CASSPLSNEQFF. The variable domain in full, completed from reference TRBV7-9 and TRBJ2-1, reads DTGVSQNPRHKITKRGQNVTFRCDPISEHNRLYWYRQTLGQGPEFLTYFQNEAQLEKSRLLSDRFSAERPKGSFSTLEIQRTEQGDSAMYLCASSPLSNEQFFGPGTRLTVL.

This clonotype was counted only a few times. The chain uses TRBV5-1 and TRBJ2-5; D is uncertain. The CDR3 runs 14 residues. The V end was cut by 3 bases, the J end by 8 bases, with 17 bases between. The V gene's germline CDR1 is SGHRS and CDR2 YFSETQ. This CDR3 is CASSSRTDPGTQYF. The CDR3 DNA is TGCGCCAGCAGCTCGCGGACGGACCCCGGCACCCAGTACTTC. Based on the CDR3 plus reference TRBV5-1 and TRBJ2-5, the full variable domain is KAGVTQTPRYLIKTRGQQVTLSCSPISGHRSVSWYQQTPGQGLQFLFEYFSETQRNKGNFPGRFSGRQFSNSRSEMNVSTLELGDSALYLCASSSRTDPGTQYFGPGTRLLVL.

Only a few counts were recorded for this clonotype. CDR3 DNA sequence: TGTGCCAGCAGCGTAGGGCCCATGAACACTGAAGCTTTCTTT. Its translation is CASSVGPMNTEAFF. The chain combines TRBV9 with TRBJ1-1; D unresolved. CDR1 is SGDLS, CDR2 YYNGEE, per germline. The CDR3 runs 14 residues. The V gene lost 0 bases and the J gene lost 0 bases, with 6 bases spanning the gap. The full variable domain, in which reference TRBV9 and TRBJ1-1 provide the parts outside the CDR3, is DSGVTQTPKHLITATGQRVTLRCSPRSGDLSVYWYQQSLDQGLQFLIQYYNGEERAKGNILERFSAQQFPDLHSELNLSSLELGDSALYFCASSVGPMNTEAFFGQGTRLTVV.

V is TRBV18 and J is TRBJ1-4; TRBD1 agrees at 7 bases. J lost 2 bases, V lost 4 bases, and 7 bases had no gene match. The CDR3 sequence is 16 residues long. Looked up from germline, CDR1 is KGHSH and CDR2 is LQKENI. CDR3 nucleotide sequence: TGTGCCAGCTCACTCGGACAGGTTGGGACTAATGAAAAACTGTTTTTT. Translation: CASSLGQVGTNEKLFF.